A single sample gave rise to the 26 T cell receptor beta chains below, sequenced in a study of blood T cell repertoires in COVID-19. Sequencing was performed with immunoSEQ multiplex PCR; in TCRdb, only in-frame clones are kept and a portion is missing. Seen here are 150,000 to 200,000 clones, approximately 80% observed once, and the top ten hold 13%. The source material was PBMCs or T cells enriched from blood (not recorded which). Source of these receptors: a woman between 55 and 75 years old who had recovered from COVID-19.

There are a few counts of this clone. V and J are TRBV19 and TRBJ1-1, with D hard to call. V gave up 6 bases and J gave up 0 bases, with 8 bases separating them. Germline CDR1 reads LNHDA; CDR2 reads SQIVND (reference sequence). This CDR3 is built from 13 residues. This CDR3 is CASSAQVNTEAFF. The CDR3 DNA reads TGTGCCAGTAGCGCTCAGGTGAACACTGAAGCTTTCTTT.

This clone was seen once. This chain connects TRBV9 to TRBJ2-5; D ambiguous. This CDR3 region has 13 residues. The V and J ends lost 4 bases and 4 bases respectively, with 11 bases between them. CDR1 is SGDLS and CDR2 is YYNGEE in the germline V gene. CDR3: CASSSYGLETQYF. Written as DNA, the CDR3 is TGTGCCAGCAGCTCTTATGGGCTAGAGACCCAGTACTTC. Full variable domain (remainder filled in from reference TRBV9 and TRBJ2-5): DSGVTQTPKHLITATGQRVTLRCSPRSGDLSVYWYQQSLDQGLQFLIQYYNGEERAKGNILERFSAQQFPDLHSELNLSSLELGDSALYFCASSSYGLETQYFGPGTRLLVL.

This clone has only a few counts. The J gene is TRBJ1-6, the V gene TRBV18; D is possibly TRBD1 (5 bases). Germline values: CDR1 KGHSH, CDR2 LQKENI. Trimming left V 3 bases short and J 0 bases short, with 6 bases between. The CDR3 totals 15 residues. DNA for the CDR3: TGTGCCAGCTCACCCGACAGCTCCTATAATTCACCCCTCCACTTT. Protein: CASSPDSSYNSPLHF.

This clone was detected once. This chain connects TRBV6-5 to TRBJ2-3; unclear D gene. CDR1 MNHEY and CDR2 SVGAGI come from the germline V gene. There are 15 residues in the CDR3. The germline V and J ends were trimmed by 7 bases and 1 base, with 15 bases remaining between them. The CDR3 here is CASKQWAARTDTQYF. The CDR3 DNA is TGTGCCAGCAAACAGTGGGCTGCCCGCACAGATACGCAGTATTTT.

The chain has TRBV19 and TRBJ2-7; TRBD2 might be the D (6 bases). Trimming removed 3 bases at V and 1 base at J, with 10 bases between. This CDR3 has 14 amino acids. Germline loops: CDR1 LNHDA, CDR2 SQIVND (reference sequence). The CDR3 protein is CASSISRGSYEQYF. The DNA for the CDR3 is TGTGCCAGTAGTATTTCACGGGGGTCCTACGAGCAGTACTTC.

This chain uses TRBV25-1 with TRBJ1-2; a weak D match, TRBD1 (6 bases). The CDR3 totals 15 residues. CDR1 and CDR2 (germline): MGHDK, SYGVNS. Trimming took off 10 bases at V and 7 bases at J, with 25 bases between the two ends. CDR3 region: CATSQGNRDRAGYTF. DNA for the CDR3: TGTGCCACCTCCCAGGGCAACAGGGATCGAGCTGGCTACACCTTC.

This clone showed up just a few times. The chain joins TRBV18 to TRBJ1-1; D is ambiguous. Trimming took off 3 bases at V and 1 base at J, with 12 bases between the two ends. Germline V gives CDR1 KGHSH, CDR2 LQKENI. The CDR3 runs to 15 residues. Here the CDR3 reads CASSPGLTQNTEAFF. DNA for the CDR3: TGTGCCAGCTCACCGGGCCTGACCCAGAACACTGAAGCTTTCTTT.

The chain carries TRBV7-9 and TRBJ1-3; no clear D. The CDR3 totals 14 residues. The germline V gene encodes CDR1 SEHNR and CDR2 FQNEAQ (reference sequence). Trimming pared 2 bases from V and 0 bases from J, leaving 5 bases between. The CDR3 protein is CASSLLSSGNTIYF. The CDR3 DNA follows: TGTGCCAGCAGCTTACTAAGCTCTGGAAACACCATATATTTT. The whole variable domain, filled in from reference TRBV7-9 and TRBJ1-3, reads DTGVSQNPRHKITKRGQNVTFRCDPISEHNRLYWYRQTLGQGPEFLTYFQNEAQLEKSRLLSDRFSAERPKGSFSTLEIQRTEQGDSAMYLCASSLLSSGNTIYFGEGSWLTVV.

The chain carries TRBV28 and TRBJ1-3, with D hard to call. Germline CDR1 is MDHEN and CDR2 is SYDVKM. Between the trimmed V and J ends, which lost 5 bases and 0 bases, there was a span of 11 bases. The CDR3 extends over 15 amino acids. The CDR3 DNA reads as TGTGCCAGCAGTCCTCCTGGCAACTCTGGAAACACCATATATTTT. This sequence encodes CASSPPGNSGNTIYF.

The chain joins TRBV4-1 to TRBJ1-2; 12 bases match TRBD1. The V segment lost 3 bases and the J segment 5 bases; nucleotides outside the gene matches: 4. This CDR3 region has 15 residues. CDR1 is MGHRA, CDR2 YSYEKL, per germline. The CDR3 protein is CASSQGQGAVYGYTF. CDR3 DNA sequence: TGCGCCAGCAGCCAGGGACAGGGGGCAGTGTATGGCTACACCTTC.

The chain links TRBV3-1 (or the pseudogene TRBV3-2) to TRBJ2-5; D remains unclear. The ends were cut back, 2 bases at V and 9 bases at J, with 10 bases in the middle. This CDR3 is built from 12 residues. Germline values: CDR1 LGHDT, CDR2 YNNKEL (reference sequence). The CDR3 DNA follows: TGTGCCAGCAGCCAATATCTTACGGCCCAGTACTTC. This translates into CASSQYLTAQYF.

This sequence joins TRBV30 and TRBJ1-3, with 8 bases lining up with TRBD1. CDR1 and CDR2 from the germline V gene are GTSNPN and SVGIG (reference sequence). The CDR3 has 18 amino acids. Trimming cost V 4 bases and J 1 base; bases outside gene matches: 15. In nucleotides, the CDR3 is TGTGCCTGGAACCTCCTTTCGGGACAGGCAACTTCTGGAAACACCATATATTTT. It is translated as CAWNLLSGQATSGNTIYF.

The J gene is TRBJ2-6, the V gene TRBV30, with D possibly being TRBD2 (5 bases). CDR3 length: 17 residues. Trimming cost V 2 bases and J 0 bases, with 14 bases left between them. The V gene's germline CDR1 is GTSNPN and CDR2 SVGIG (reference sequence). CDR3 region: CAWSPILRVSGANVLTF. Here the CDR3 DNA reads TGTGCCTGGAGTCCCATACTGAGGGTCTCTGGGGCCAACGTCCTGACTTTC.

The chain uses TRBV12-3 or TRBV12-4 and TRBJ1-6; no clear D gene. The CDR3 sequence is 13 residues long. The V end lost 9 bases, the J end lost 0 bases, and 6 bases lay between the germline ends. CDR3: CASGSSYNSPLHF. The CDR3 nucleotides read TGTGCCAGTGGTAGCTCCTATAATTCACCCCTCCACTTT.

The chain couples TRBV11-2 to TRBJ1-6; 7 nucleotides line up with TRBD1. This CDR3 contains 14 residues. Germline CDR1 SGHAT, CDR2 FQNNGV. V lost 5 bases, J lost 3 bases, and 1 base stayed unmatched. The CDR3 nucleotides are TGTGCCAGCAGCCGGGACAGCTATAATTCACCCCTCCACTTT. Amino acid sequence: CASSRDSYNSPLHF.

The rearrangement uses TRBV28 and TRBJ1-4; D perhaps matches TRBD1 (5 bases). From germline, CDR1 is MDHEN and CDR2 SYDVKM. The CDR3 loop spans 12 amino acids. The V end was cut by 6 bases, the J end by 11 bases, with 13 bases between. CDR3 DNA sequence: TGTGCCAGCAGCCTCCGGGACTTCAAACTGTTTTTT. This gives the protein CASSLRDFKLFF. Full variable domain (missing parts from reference TRBV28 and TRBJ1-4): DVKVTQSSRYLVKRTGEKVFLECVQDMDHENMFWYRQDPGLGLRLIYFSYDVKMKEKGDIPEGYSVSREKKERFSLILESASTNQTSMYLCASSLRDFKLFFGSGTQLSVL.

As DNA, the CDR3 is TGTGCCAGTAGTCCCTTAGCGGGAAGCACAGATACGCAGTATTTT. Protein: CASSPLAGSTDTQYF. The gene calls are TRBV19 and TRBJ2-3, with 8 bases identical to TRBD2. The CDR3 loop spans 15 amino acids. The J segment lost 0 bases and the V segment lost 5 bases, leaving 4 bases of the junction unmatched. Germline loops: CDR1 LNHDA, CDR2 SQIVND (reference sequence).

The chain uses TRBV12-2 and TRBJ1-1. TRBV12-2 is assigned pseudogene status. CDR3 length: 16 residues. The CDR3 reads CASRLYPGGLFTEAFF. The CDR3 region has the DNA TGTGCAAGTCGCTTGTATCCGGGGGGCTTATTCACTGAAGCTTTCTTT.

The chain is built from TRBV5-4 and TRBJ2-3; 8 bases fit TRBD2. Germline V CDR1 and CDR2: SGHNT, YYREEE (reference sequence). The ends lost 3 bases at V and 8 bases at J; junction bases unmatched: 11. The CDR3 consists of 15 residues. The DNA for the CDR3 is TGTGCCAGCAGCTCGATAGCGGGAACCCTGGGTACGCAGTATTTT. Its protein is CASSSIAGTLGTQYF.

This chain's CDR3 is CASSLGVGAELNEKLFF. Written as DNA, the CDR3 is TGTGCCAGCAGCTTAGGCGTCGGTGCGGAGCTCAATGAAAAACTGTTTTTT. V and J are TRBV7-2 and TRBJ1-4, with no clear D. Germline CDR1 is SGHTA and CDR2 is FQGNSA. The germline V and J ends were trimmed by 1 base and 5 bases, with 17 bases remaining between them. This CDR3 is 17 amino acids long.

The V gene is TRBV3-1 (or the pseudogene TRBV3-2), the J gene TRBJ1-1, with 10 bases fitting TRBD1. Per germline, CDR1 LGHDT and CDR2 YNNKEL (reference sequence). With 6 bases clipped from V and 4 bases from J, the junction kept 5 bases outside the gene matches. This CDR3 comprises 14 residues. The CDR3 protein is CASSRTGGITEAFF. CDR3 nucleotides: TGTGCCAGCAGTCGGACAGGGGGAATCACTGAAGCTTTCTTT.

The CDR3 reads CASSVGTLSSYNEQFF. The CDR3 nucleotides read TGCGCCAGCAGCGTCGGGACTCTCAGCTCCTACAATGAGCAGTTCTTC. The V gene is TRBV5-1, the J gene TRBJ2-1, with D perhaps TRBD2 (6 bases). V was shortened by 4 bases and J by 0 bases, with 14 bases between the two germline ends. From germline, CDR1 is SGHRS and CDR2 YFSETQ. This CDR3 has 16 residues. The whole variable domain, filled in from reference TRBV5-1 and TRBJ2-1, reads KAGVTQTPRYLIKTRGQQVTLSCSPISGHRSVSWYQQTPGQGLQFLFEYFSETQRNKGNFPGRFSGRQFSNSRSEMNVSTLELGDSALYLCASSVGTLSSYNEQFFGPGTRLTVL.

J is TRBJ1-4 and V is TRBV3-1 (or the pseudogene TRBV3-2); D is undetermined. This CDR3 has 13 amino acids. Between the trimmed V and J ends, which lost 1 base and 16 bases, there was a span of 16 bases. The germline V gene has CDR1 LGHDT and CDR2 YNNKEL (reference sequence). This chain's CDR3 is CASSQGRGFPGFF. Written as DNA, the CDR3 is TGTGCCAGCAGCCAAGGGCGGGGATTTCCTGGGTTTTTT.

The chain combines TRBV5-4 with TRBJ1-4; 9 nucleotides align to TRBD1. From germline, CDR1 is SGHNT and CDR2 YYREEE (reference sequence). V lost 3 bases and J lost 7; bases outside the gene matches: 4. The CDR3 covers 14 residues. DNA of the CDR3: TGTGCCAGCAGCTCCGGGACAGGGTTTGAAAAACTGTTTTTT. Its protein is CASSSGTGFEKLFF. The whole variable domain, remainder taken from reference TRBV5-4 and TRBJ1-4, is ETGVTQSPTHLIKTRGQQVTLRCSSQSGHNTVSWYQQALGQGPQFIFQYYREEENGRGNFPPRFSGLQFPNYSSELNVNALELDDSALYLCASSSGTGFEKLFFGSGTQLSVL.

This clone was detected a few times. This sequence joins TRBV7-2 and TRBJ2-5; 8 positions match TRBD2. The V gene's germline CDR1 is SGHTA and CDR2 FQGNSA. The CDR3 covers 15 residues. The J segment lost 4 bases and the V segment lost 2 bases, leaving 6 bases of the junction unmatched. The CDR3 DNA is TGTGCCAGCAGCTTAAGCGGGGGCGGGGGAGAGACCCAGTACTTC. Protein sequence: CASSLSGGGGETQYF.

The chain links TRBV6-4 to TRBJ2-7; 8 bases map to TRBD1. This CDR3 has 11 amino acids. The junction had 0 bases not matched to a gene; V was cut back by 6 bases and J by 5 bases. Germline V lookup: CDR1 MRHNA, CDR2 SNTAGT. The CDR3 DNA follows: TGTGCCAGCAGGACAGGGGACGAGCAGTACTTC. It specifies CASRTGDEQYF.